What follows describes a single T cell receptor beta chain. The antigen is not known. Primers: 60 Vbeta forward and 13 Jbeta reverse. TCRdb keeps only in-frame clones here, not all; method: immunoSEQ multiplex PCR. The sample yields 110,000 to 150,000 clones, roughly 70% seen once. Germline CDR1 LNHDA, CDR2 SQIVND (reference sequence). The ends lost 5 bases at V and 2 bases at J; junction bases unmatched: 5. The CDR3 has 15 residues. This sample is part of a study of cytomegalovirus exposure and HLA in healthy donors. Study outcomes and limitations: The investigators catalogued 150 to 200 TCR beta chains as cytomegalovirus-associated.

In nominal health when sampled, donors likely had unrecorded immune exposures nonetheless. The clonotype originates from a man between 25 and 39 years old in good health and CMV-seronegative. The sequencing sample was made of PBMCs. V is TRBV19 and J is TRBJ2-3; 9 nucleotides align to TRBD1. The CDR3 DNA sequence: TGTGCCAGTAGTCGGACAGGGGCCACCACAGATACGCAGTATTTT. This sequence encodes CASSRTGATTDTQYF.